The present T cell receptor beta chain was sequenced within a study of cytomegalovirus exposure and HLA in healthy donors. Study conclusions and caveats: For cytomegalovirus status, the classifier reportedly gave diagnoses with high specificity and sensitivity. In terms of immune exposure information, only CMV serostatus was available. TCR beta V segments were, for the most part, productive about 87% or about 30% of the time in an earlier analysis.

Primers: 60 Vbeta forward and 13 Jbeta reverse. The repertoire was sequenced with immunoSEQ multiplex PCR; TCRdb's copy has only in-frame clones and lacks some. The table lists 90,000 to 120,000 clones, about 79% of them singletons, with roughly 2.7% in the top ten. A remark on this clone: Its target is unknown.

CDR3 length: 15 residues. Germline loops: CDR1 MNHNS, CDR2 SASEGT. V was pared by 7 bases and J by 6 bases, with 8 bases of the junction left unmatched. The V gene is TRBV6-1, the J gene TRBJ1-6, with 8 bases lining up with TRBD1. The TCR was taken from a man aged 45-65 years in good health and CMV-seropositive. Input material: PBMCs. CDR3 bases: TGTGCCAGCACCCAGGGGGCGCGGGTTAATTCACCCCTCCACTTT. Translating it yields CASTQGARVNSPLHF.